This T cell receptor beta chain was captured by sequencing in a study of T cell repertoires in cytomegalovirus infection. The V and J ends lost 2 bases and 6 bases respectively, with 5 bases between them. This CDR3 region has 12 residues. The V gene's germline CDR1 is MDHEN and CDR2 SYDVKM. One entry per CDR3 protein, called by TCRdb with MiXCR from the reads. The sample lists under 200,000 distinct CDR3 sequences, about a sixth seen once, with approximately 19% in the top ten. This TCR came from a human donor in good health (CMV status not recorded). Some clones in this sample may be carry-over from other donors' samples. The sequenced material came from CD8+ T cells from PBMCs. The V gene is TRBV28, the J gene TRBJ2-1; D is undetermined. CDR3 residues: CASSLMFNEQFF. CDR3 in DNA: TGTGCCAGCAGTTTAATGTTCAATGAGCAGTTCTTC.